What follows are 22 T cell receptor beta chains derived from one specimen sequenced in a study of blood T cell repertoires in COVID-19. Method: immunoSEQ multiplex PCR; TCRdb's copy keeps in-frame clones and lacks some. Seen here are 150,000 or so clones, 85% observed once, and the top ten hold under 6.5%. Sequencing was carried out using peripheral blood. These receptors all come from a woman aged 50 to 65 with COVID-19, enrolled during active disease.

The V and J genes are TRBV30 and TRBJ2-3, with TRBD1 matching over 7 bases. Unmatched junction bases numbered 2, after V lost 1 base and J lost 4 bases. Per the germline V gene, CDR1 is GTSNPN and CDR2 is SVGIG (reference sequence). There are 13 residues in the CDR3. DNA for the CDR3: TGTGCCTGGAGTGGTACAGGGGCAGATACGCAGTATTTT. Translating it yields CAWSGTGADTQYF.

In this sample, this clone turned up a few times. For the CDR3, the DNA is TGTGCCAGCAGCCAAGGGGTATGGAGCAATCAGCCCCAGCATTTT. Protein sequence: CASSQGVWSNQPQHF. V gene TRBV6-5 combines with J gene TRBJ1-5; D is possibly TRBD1 (5 bases). V was clipped by 6 bases and J by 1 base, with 13 bases between them. CDR3 length: 15 amino acids. Germline V CDR1 and CDR2: MNHEY, SVGAGI.

The genes are TRBV24-1 and TRBJ2-1; the match to TRBD1 covers 8 bases. CDR1 is KGHDR and CDR2 is SFDVKD in the germline V gene. The V segment lost 5 bases and the J segment 7 bases; nucleotides outside the gene matches: 12. The CDR3 totals 16 residues. The CDR3 sequence: CATSARSGGTQNEQFF. As DNA, the CDR3 is TGTGCCACCAGTGCCCGTTCAGGGGGCACTCAGAATGAGCAGTTCTTC.

The chain employs TRBV30 and TRBJ2-6; D is perhaps TRBD1 (5 bases). CDR1 and CDR2 from the germline V gene are GTSNPN and SVGIG (reference sequence). The CDR3 is made up of 17 amino acids. Trimming cost V 0 bases and J 1 base, with 13 bases left between them. The CDR3, as DNA: TGTGCCTGGAGTGTAGACAGATGGGTATCTGGGGCCAACGTCCTGACTTTC. As protein: CAWSVDRWVSGANVLTF.

This chain connects TRBV5-1 to TRBJ2-5; possible D gene TRBD1, 6 bases. Per the germline V gene, CDR1 is SGHRS and CDR2 is YFSETQ. The CDR3 consists of 14 residues. V was pared by 4 bases and J by 1 base, with 11 bases between. The CDR3 coding sequence is TGCGCCAGCAGCAACGGACAGCTCCAAGAGACCCAGTACTTC. Amino acid sequence: CASSNGQLQETQYF.

The rearrangement joins TRBV28 to TRBJ1-2, with no clear D. Germline assignment: CDR1 MDHEN and CDR2 SYDVKM. The CDR3 length is 13 residues. V was shortened by 2 bases and J by 1 base, with 5 bases between the two germline ends. CDR3 DNA: TGTGCCAGCAGTTTAATTAGTAACTATGGCTACACCTTC. Its protein is CASSLISNYGYTF.

J is TRBJ2-1 and V is TRBV21-1; the table's D call of TRBD2 was not tested on the DNA. TRBV21-1 represents a pseudogene. The CDR3 is 13 amino acids. The CDR3 DNA follows: TGTGCCAGCAGCGCGGGGGGGGACAATGAGCAGTTCTTC. It translates to CASSAGGDNEQFF.

The CDR3 bases are TGTGCCAGCAGCAGGGGTTGGTCTGAAAAACTGTTTTTT. Protein: CASSRGWSEKLFF. V usage is TRBV12-3 or TRBV12-4 and J usage is TRBJ1-4, with D maybe TRBD1 (6 bases). The CDR3 length is 13 residues. The ends were cut back, 6 bases at V and 7 bases at J, with 12 bases in the middle.

This chain connects TRBV27 to TRBJ2-2, with D unresolved. The germline gives CDR1 MNHEY, CDR2 SMNVEV (reference sequence). The CDR3 loop spans 13 amino acids. Trimming took 3 bases from V and 5 from J, leaving 7 bases between them. CDR3: CASSFLPTGELFF. CDR3 sequence (DNA): TGTGCCAGCAGTTTTCTACCTACCGGGGAGCTGTTTTTT.

The chain combines TRBV7-8 with TRBJ1-4, with D perhaps TRBD1 (5 bases). Germline V gives CDR1 SGHVS, CDR2 FQNEAQ. Trimming removed 2 bases at V and 7 bases at J, with 14 bases between. The CDR3 loop spans 15 amino acids. In DNA form, the CDR3 reads TGTGCCAGCAGCTTATCTCGGGACGGGAGTGAAAAACTGTTTTTT. It translates to CASSLSRDGSEKLFF.

V is TRBV7-9 and J is TRBJ1-2; D might be TRBD1 (5 bases). V dropped 7 bases and J dropped 5 bases, with 14 bases sitting between them. The CDR3 runs to 13 residues. Germline CDR1 is SEHNR and CDR2 is FQNEAQ (reference sequence). The CDR3 region is CASIHLGGYGYTF. CDR3 in DNA: TGTGCCAGCATCCACCTGGGGGGGTATGGCTACACCTTC.

The chain combines TRBV30 with TRBJ2-2, with a possible D match to TRBD2 (5 bases). Trimming pared 0 bases from V and 0 bases from J, leaving 8 bases between. The CDR3 is 15 amino acids. The germline CDR1 and CDR2 sequences are GTSNPN and SVGIG (reference sequence). CDR3: CAWSVGVANTGELFF. As DNA, the CDR3 is TGTGCCTGGAGTGTCGGGGTCGCGAACACCGGGGAGCTGTTTTTT.

The chain uses TRBV15 and TRBJ1-1; tentative D call: TRBD1 (6 bases). V lost 5 bases, J lost 9 bases, and 19 bases lay in between. The CDR3 is 14 amino acids. Germline values: CDR1 LNHNV, CDR2 YYDKDF (reference sequence). The CDR3 is CATSGQQGHGKAFF. In nucleotides, the CDR3 is TGTGCCACCAGCGGACAACAGGGACATGGGAAAGCTTTCTTT.

CDR3 in DNA: TGTGCCAGCAGGCCGACAGACACAGATACGCAGTATTTT. This translates into CASRPTDTDTQYF. V is TRBV7-3 and J is TRBJ2-3; D may be TRBD1 (5 bases). Trimming stripped 6 bases from V and 2 bases from J, with 9 bases between. From germline, CDR1 is SGHTA and CDR2 FQGTGA. The CDR3 is 13 amino acids. Variable domain in full (rest from reference TRBV7-3 and TRBJ2-3): GAGVSQTPSNKVTEKGKYVELRCDPISGHTALYWYRQSLGQGPEFLIYFQGTGAADDSGLPNDRFFAVRPEGSVSTLKIQRTERGDSAVYLCASRPTDTDTQYFGPGTRLTVL.

This chain connects TRBV19 to TRBJ1-3, with D possibly being TRBD1 (5 bases). Germline V gives CDR1 LNHDA, CDR2 SQIVND (reference sequence). The CDR3 covers 15 residues. The ends were cut back, 4 bases at V and 3 bases at J, with 13 bases in the middle. CDR3 sequence reads: CASSTTDIRGNTIYF. The CDR3 DNA reads TGTGCCAGTAGTACCACGGACATCCGTGGAAACACCATATATTTT.

The J gene is TRBJ2-1, the V gene TRBV10-3, with no clear D. CDR1 is ENHRY, CDR2 SYGVKD, per germline. The CDR3 runs 13 residues. V was shortened by 6 bases and J by 5 bases, with 11 bases between the two germline ends. CDR3 sequence reads: CAISLTGDNEQFF. For the CDR3, the DNA is TGTGCCATCAGCTTGACTGGAGACAATGAGCAGTTCTTC.

The chain couples TRBV18 to TRBJ2-2, with D unclear. V was trimmed by 3 bases and J by 1 base, leaving 9 bases between them. The CDR3 runs 15 residues. The germline V gene encodes CDR1 KGHSH and CDR2 LQKENI. DNA of the CDR3: TGTGCCAGCTCACCCCTCTCCCTGAACACCGGGGAGCTGTTTTTT. Translating gives CASSPLSLNTGELFF.

This chain connects TRBV7-3 to TRBJ2-7; 7 bases fit TRBD2. V gave up 2 bases and J gave up 4 bases; unmatched junction bases: 11. CDR3 length: 16 amino acids. The V gene's germline CDR1 is SGHTA and CDR2 FQGTGA. CDR3 amino acids: CASSLGWVGSGYEQYF. The DNA of the CDR3 is TGTGCCAGCAGCTTAGGCTGGGTAGGTAGCGGGTACGAGCAGTACTTC.

Notes on this clone: This sample includes further DNA sequences coding for the same CDR3. The V gene is TRBV7-3, the J gene TRBJ1-6; 10 bases fit TRBD1. The CDR3 is 14 residues long. The junction had 1 base not matched to a gene; V was cut back by 2 bases and J by 9 bases. Germline values: CDR1 SGHTA, CDR2 FQGTGA. CDR3 sequence: CASSLGQGGSPLHF. The CDR3 nucleotides read TGTGCCAGCAGCTTAGGACAGGGGGGTTCACCCCTCCACTTT.

The V gene is TRBV7-2, the J gene TRBJ2-3, with D perhaps matching TRBD1 (6 bases). Deletions cut 5 bases from V and 4 bases from J, with 13 bases between. Germline-derived CDR1 and CDR2 are SGHTA and FQGNSA. This CDR3 spans 14 amino acids. The chain's CDR3 is CASSPGQPPDTQYF. CDR3 in DNA: TGTGCCAGCAGCCCCGGACAGCCACCAGATACGCAGTATTTT.

The rearrangement links TRBV5-4 to TRBJ2-7; 7 positions agree with TRBD2. J gave up 4 bases and V 4 bases, and 8 bases lay outside the gene matches. The CDR3 extends over 14 amino acids. Germline CDR1 SGHNT, CDR2 YYREEE (reference sequence). As DNA, the CDR3 is TGTGCCAGCAGCCATCTTGGGCGGGGGTACGAGCAGTACTTC. It translates to CASSHLGRGYEQYF.

The J gene is TRBJ2-7, the V gene TRBV18; D not resolved. CDR1 and CDR2 from the germline V gene are KGHSH and LQKENI. This CDR3 region has 14 residues. V lost 2 bases and J lost 2, with 10 bases in between. CDR3 sequence reads: CASSPSAEAYEQYF. CDR3 DNA: TGTGCCAGCTCACCATCCGCAGAAGCCTACGAGCAGTACTTC.